Here is one T cell receptor beta chain with its context. As originally analysed: It was from reference gene primer amplification that nucleated cell counts were estimated. Method: immunoSEQ multiplex PCR; TCRdb's copy keeps in-frame clones and lacks some. The D gene and trimming were derived from the DNA, and the V and J assignments and clone size from that table. This table has under 60,000 clones, about 92% appearing once. CDR3 length: 16 amino acids. CDR1 and CDR2 (germline): MRHNA, SNTAGT. Trimming cost V 4 bases and J 0 bases; bases outside gene matches: 0. This sample stems from a study of blood T cell repertoires in COVID-19. Study-wide context: Sample material is recorded as cDNA or gDNA derived from T cells, B-cell-depleted T cells, or PBMCs.

This TCR was recovered from a human donor in a cohort sampled during active COVID-19. The sample was peripheral blood. The chain employs TRBV6-4 and TRBJ2-6, with TRBD2 identical over 10 bases. CDR3 in amino acids: CASSGLAGSGANVLTF. CDR3 nucleotide sequence: TGTGCCAGCAGTGGACTAGCGGGCTCTGGGGCCAACGTCCTGACTTTC.